This is a list of T cell receptor beta chains from one sample in a study of shared clonotypes between healthy human individuals. The data were produced by immunoSEQ multiplex PCR, yet TCRdb's version contains in-frame clones alone and is incomplete. Of roughly 650,000 clones listed, 95% to 97% are singletons. The sample taken for sequencing was naive CD8+ T cells sorted from blood. These receptors originate from a woman in her 30s in good health. CDR3s leave out the opening cysteine and the closing phenylalanine or tryptophan. Fields, in order: CDR3 length, J gene, V gene, CDR3 protein.

14	TRBJ2-2	TRBV19	ASVYSLTLNTGELF
11	TRBJ2-7	TRBV28	ASSFSEDYEQY
13	TRBJ2-3	TRBV11-2	ASSLVGRAVDTQY
13	TRBJ2-2	TRBV5-4	ASRGTADPTGELF
11	TRBJ1-2	TRBV29-1	SVPRPVGDGYT
13	TRBJ1-2	TRBV7-8	ASSPGRAPNYGYT
13	TRBJ2-2	TRBV5-1	ASSPGQGLTGELF
14	TRBJ1-5	TRBV2	ASSGLTGGAGQPQH
11	TRBJ2-7	TRBV27	ASSFSRGREQY
16	TRBJ1-2	TRBV29-1	SVEDRGTGGTGVYGYT